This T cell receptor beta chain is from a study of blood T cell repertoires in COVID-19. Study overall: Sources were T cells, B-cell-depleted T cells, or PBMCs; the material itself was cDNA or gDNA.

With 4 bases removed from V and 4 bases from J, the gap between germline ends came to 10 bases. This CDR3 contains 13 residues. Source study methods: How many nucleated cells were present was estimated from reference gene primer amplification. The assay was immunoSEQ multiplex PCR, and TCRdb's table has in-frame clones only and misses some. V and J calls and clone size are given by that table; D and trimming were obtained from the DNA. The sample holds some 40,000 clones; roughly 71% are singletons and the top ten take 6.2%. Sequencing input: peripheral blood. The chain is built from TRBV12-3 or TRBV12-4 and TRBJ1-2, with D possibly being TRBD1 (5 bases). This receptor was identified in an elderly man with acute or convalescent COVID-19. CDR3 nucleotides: TGTGCCAGCAGTTCGACAGCTACCTATGGCTACACCTTC. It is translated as CASSSTATYGYTF.